This T cell receptor beta chain was documented in a study of blood T cell repertoires in COVID-19. Study-level information: The cDNA or gDNA used as material had been derived from T cells, B-cell-depleted T cells, or PBMCs.

Clones were sequenced by immunoSEQ multiplex PCR, and TCRdb holds only the in-frame ones, with some missing. Among about 310,000 clones listed, around 85% were seen once. Participants in the exposed group had met a COVID-19 case in the 2 weeks before joining the study. Germline loops: CDR1 LGHNA, CDR2 YNFKEQ. V was pared by 4 bases and J by 1 base, with 10 bases between. The CDR3 contains 15 residues. The rearrangement joins TRBV4-2 to TRBJ2-2, with D perhaps matching TRBD2 (6 bases). The source material was PBMCs or T cells enriched from blood (not recorded which). The receptor's source is a woman aged 25 to 39 who had been exposed to COVID-19. The CDR3 region is CASSPGRGNTGELFF. The DNA of the CDR3 is TGTGCCAGCAGCCCGGGGCGGGGGAACACCGGGGAGCTGTTTTTT.